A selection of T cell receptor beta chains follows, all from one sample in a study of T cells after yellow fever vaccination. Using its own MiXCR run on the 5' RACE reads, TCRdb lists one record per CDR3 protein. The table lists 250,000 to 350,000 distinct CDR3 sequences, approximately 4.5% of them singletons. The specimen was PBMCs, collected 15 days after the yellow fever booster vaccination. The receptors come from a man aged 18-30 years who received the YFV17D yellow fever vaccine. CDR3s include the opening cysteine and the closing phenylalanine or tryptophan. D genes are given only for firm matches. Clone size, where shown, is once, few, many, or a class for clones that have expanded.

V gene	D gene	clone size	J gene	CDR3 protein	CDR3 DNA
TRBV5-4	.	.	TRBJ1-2	CASSLEGTRGYTF	TGTGCCAGCAGCTTGGAGGGGACCCGGGGCTACACCTTC
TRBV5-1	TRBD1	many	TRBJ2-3	CASRRRTGDADTQYF	TGCGCCAGCAGGCGCCGAACAGGGGATGCAGATACGCAGTATTTT
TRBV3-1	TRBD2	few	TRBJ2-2	CASSPGTSGAGELFF	TGTGCCAGCAGCCCGGGGACTAGCGGGGCCGGGGAGCTGTTTTTT
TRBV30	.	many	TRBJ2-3	CAWRKARTQYF	TGTGCCTGGAGGAAGGCAAGGACGCAGTATTTT
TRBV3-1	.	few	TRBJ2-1	CASSVKPRGGNEQFF	TGTGCCAGCAGCGTAAAGCCAAGGGGGGGTAATGAGCAGTTCTTC
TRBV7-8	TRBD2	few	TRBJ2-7	CASSLEWEGLYEQYF	TGTGCCAGCAGCTTAGAGTGGGAGGGGCTCTACGAGCAGTACTTC
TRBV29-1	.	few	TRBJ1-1	CSVMTATMNTEAFF	TGCAGCGTGATGACAGCCACTATGAACACTGAAGCTTTCTTT
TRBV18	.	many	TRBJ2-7	CASSTQPTGASYEQYF	TGTGCCAGCTCAACTCAACCAACCGGGGCCTCCTACGAGCAGTACTTC
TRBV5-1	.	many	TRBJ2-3	CASSSEGIFDTQYF	TGCGCCAGCAGCTCGGAAGGGATATTCGATACGCAGTATTTT
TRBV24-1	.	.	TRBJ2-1	CATGAASSYNEQFF	TGTGCCACCGGCGCGGCTAGCTCCTACAATGAGCAGTTCTTC
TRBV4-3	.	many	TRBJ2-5	CASSQDVGGAEGTQYF	TGCGCCAGCAGCCAAGATGTTGGGGGGGCCGAAGGGACCCAGTACTTC
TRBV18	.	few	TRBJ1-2	CASSGTKEDYTF	TGTGCCAGCTCCGGCACAAAAGAGGACTACACCTTC
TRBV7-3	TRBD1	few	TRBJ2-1	CASSPTGLEQFF	TGTGCCAGCAGTCCGACAGGGCTTGAGCAGTTCTTC
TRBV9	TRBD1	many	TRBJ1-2	CASSLYDRANYGYTF	TGTGCCAGCAGCCTCTACGACAGGGCCAACTATGGCTACACCTTC
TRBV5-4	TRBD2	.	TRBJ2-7	CASSSGLAGGLAYEQYF	TGTGCCAGCAGCTCGGGACTAGCGGGGGGGCTCGCCTACGAGCAGTACTTC
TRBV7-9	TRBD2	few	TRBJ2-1	CASSLVAGVEQFF	TGTGCCAGCAGCTTAGTAGCGGGGGTTGAGCAGTTCTTC
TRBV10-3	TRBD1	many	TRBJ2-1	CAIRGDRGDNEQFF	TGTGCCATCAGGGGAGACAGGGGAGACAATGAGCAGTTCTTC
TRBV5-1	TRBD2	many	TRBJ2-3	CASTETSGGMYGDTQYF	TGCGCCAGCACCGAGACTAGCGGGGGGATGTACGGAGATACGCAGTATTTT
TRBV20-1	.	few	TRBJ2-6	CSARDASGANVLTF	TGCAGTGCACGGGACGCCTCTGGGGCCAACGTCCTGACTTTC
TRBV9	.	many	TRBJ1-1	CASSVKGTGNTEAFF	TGTGCCAGCAGCGTAAAGGGGACCGGGAACACTGAAGCTTTCTTT
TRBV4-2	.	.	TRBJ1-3	CASSQGRGSGNTIYF	TGTGCCAGCAGCCAAGGGCGAGGCTCTGGAAACACCATATATTTT
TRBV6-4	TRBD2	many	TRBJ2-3	CASSESSGGGSTQYF	TGTGCCAGCAGTGAGTCCAGCGGGGGGGGAAGTACGCAGTATTTT
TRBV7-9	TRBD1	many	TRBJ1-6	CASSLVRGLSNSPLHF	TGTGCCAGCAGCTTAGTCAGGGGGTTAAGTAATTCACCCCTCCACTTT
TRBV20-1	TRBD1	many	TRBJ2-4	CSARGGQGGRLQYF	TGCAGTGCTAGAGGCGGACAGGGGGGACGGCTTCAGTACTTC
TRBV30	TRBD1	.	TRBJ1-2	CAWTIGGGGYGYTF	TGTGCCTGGACCATAGGAGGGGGCGGCTATGGCTACACCTTC
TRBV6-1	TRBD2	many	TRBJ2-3	CASSELAGGPDTQYF	TGTGCCAGCAGTGAACTAGCGGGGGGGCCAGATACGCAGTATTTT
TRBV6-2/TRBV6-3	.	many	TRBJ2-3	CASTPGRGQTQYF	TGTGCCAGCACTCCCGGGAGAGGACAGACGCAGTATTTT